This TCR beta chain emerged from a study of identical twins. Regarding the study as a whole: Cord blood beta clonotypes that were abundant carried fewer insertions, and memory repertoires showed no such trend.

The CDR3 length is 16 residues. cDNA carried unique molecular identifiers, and a universal primer site was added by template switching. MiXCR, run by TCRdb on the 5' RACE reads, gives a single entry per CDR3 protein. The table lists fewer than 250,000 distinct CDR3 sequences, 7.5% of them singletons. With regard to this clonotype: Antigen specificity is unknown. A junction end diverges from the germline sequence, so it may reflect a read error.

The same specimen was also included in a second study, on yellow fever vaccine responses in identical twins. This second report adds: Twins reportedly mounted vaccine T cell responses that seemed partly convergent, partly personalized.

The J gene is TRBJ2-1, the V gene TRBV12-3 or TRBV12-4; 12 bases match TRBD2. Input material: CD8+ T cells sorted from blood. The TCR originated in a young woman in good health. CDR3 DNA sequence: TGTGCCAGCAGCCCCGCTAGCGGGGGGGCAGTGGATGAGCGGTTCTTC. This gives the protein CASSPASGGAVDERFF.